These 10 T cell receptor beta chains were all obtained from the same sample, sequenced in a study of response to subunit inactivated influenza vaccine. TCRdb re-called the RT-PCR reads through MiXCR, storing one row per CDR3 protein. Of more than 450,000 distinct CDR3 sequences in the sample, approximately 7.1% were seen once. The source material was PBMCs from blood, sampled around 2 years after vaccination. These receptors originate from a man aged 50-75 years who received an inactivated influenza vaccine.

This clonotype was seen more than once but under ten times. The chain couples TRBV3-1 to TRBJ2-7, with D unclear. From germline, CDR1 is LGHDT and CDR2 YNNKEL (reference sequence). V was clipped by 1 base and J by 3 bases, with 10 bases between them. The CDR3 sequence is 14 residues long. CDR3 in DNA: TGTGCCAGCAGCCAAGGGCGTGTCAGCTACGAGCAGTACTTC. Amino acids: CASSQGRVSYEQYF.

This clonotype was recorded at least ten times. The chain couples TRBV12-3 or TRBV12-4 to TRBJ2-1, with TRBD2 identical over 11 bases. This CDR3 is built from 15 residues. Germline trimming cut 6 bases from V and 6 bases from J; bases unmatched to any gene: 7. Written as DNA, the CDR3 is TGTGCCAGCAGCAATCTAGCGGGGGGTAGCAATGAGCAGTTCTTC. It encodes CASSNLAGGSNEQFF.

This clonotype has at least ten counts. The chain is built from TRBV6-5 and TRBJ2-3; 9 bases fit TRBD2. The CDR3 contains 17 residues. J lost 2 bases, V lost 4 bases, and 10 bases had no gene match. Germline CDR1 reads MNHEY; CDR2 reads SVGAGI. In DNA form, the CDR3 reads TGTGCCAGCAGTTTAGGGCTAGCGGGACTTAACACAGATACGCAGTATTTT. This encodes CASSLGLAGLNTDTQYF.

In its sample, this clonotype was seen many times. The chain joins TRBV10-3 to TRBJ1-2, with TRBD1 identical over 11 bases. CDR1 ENHRY and CDR2 SYGVKD come from the germline V gene. There are 16 residues in the CDR3. V shed 4 bases and J 7 bases; nucleotides not matched to a gene: 11. CDR3 sequence: CAISGSSGQGALGYTF. The CDR3 DNA reads as TGTGCCATCAGTGGGTCGTCAGGACAGGGGGCGCTTGGCTACACCTTC.

There are a few counts of this clonotype. The chain joins TRBV5-8 to TRBJ2-5; 8 nucleotides align to TRBD1. The germline V gene has CDR1 SGHTS and CDR2 YDEGEE. Losses at the gene ends were 4 bases for V and 1 base for J; bases not matched to a gene: 12. The CDR3 has 17 residues. For the CDR3, the DNA is TGTGCCAGCAGCATTGGGGTCGGGACAGGAGTCCAAGAGACCCAGTACTTC. It encodes CASSIGVGTGVQETQYF.

This clonotype was found many times. This rearrangement joins TRBV7-3 to TRBJ2-2; D perhaps matches TRBD2 (6 bases). The CDR3 runs 14 residues. Per germline, CDR1 SGHTA and CDR2 FQGTGA. Trimming shortened V by 3 bases and J by 3 bases, and 8 bases separated the two germline ends. The CDR3 DNA sequence: TGTGCCAGCAGCTTGACTAGATACACCGGGGAGCTGTTTTTT. Protein sequence: CASSLTRYTGELFF.

V and J are TRBV12-3 or TRBV12-4 and TRBJ2-4; 7 bases line up with TRBD2. CDR3 length equals 12 residues. Unmatched junction bases numbered 2, after V lost 0 bases and J lost 12 bases. The chain's CDR3 is CASSLAGGPQYF. CDR3 DNA: TGTGCCAGCAGTTTAGCGGGAGGGCCTCAGTACTTC.

This clonotype has more than one count but fewer than ten. V gene TRBV11-1 combines with J gene TRBJ2-1; 10 positions match TRBD2. The germline gives CDR1 SGHAT, CDR2 FQDESV (reference sequence). J lost 12 bases, V lost 1 base, and 6 bases had no gene match. The CDR3 has 14 amino acids. CDR3 coding DNA: TGTGCCAGCAGCTTAGGTGCTAGCGGGGGTCGGCAGTTCTTC. This translates into CASSLGASGGRQFF.

The chain has TRBV18 and TRBJ2-3, with D perhaps TRBD2 (6 bases). Trimming shortened V by 2 bases and J by 1 base, and 13 bases separated the two germline ends. Germline lookup yields CDR1 KGHSH and CDR2 LQKENI. This CDR3 is 16 amino acids long. The CDR3 DNA is TGTGCCAGCTCACCAGTCAAAGCTAGCGGCACAGATACGCAGTATTTT. Protein product: CASSPVKASGTDTQYF.

This clonotype has ten or more counts. CDR3 nucleotide sequence: TGTGCCAGCTCGCCCGAGACAGGGGGAAATCAGCCCCAGCATTTT. Its translation: CASSPETGGNQPQHF. The V gene is TRBV19, the J gene TRBJ1-5; TRBD1 matches at 9 bases. CDR3 length equals 15 residues. V shed 9 bases, J shed 4 bases, and the junction held 10 bases outside the gene matches. CDR1 and CDR2 from the germline V gene are LNHDA and SQIVND (reference sequence).